One sample yielded the 5 T cell receptor beta chains listed below, sequenced in a study of T cell responses to AZD1222 COVID-19 vaccine. Clones were sequenced by immunoSEQ multiplex PCR, and TCRdb holds only the in-frame ones, with some missing. The sample shows tens of thousands of clones, approximately 88% of them seen only once. The sample in question was peripheral blood, obtained 28 days after the second AZD1222 dose. These receptors were collected from an adult who received the AZD1222 COVID-19 vaccine.

Relative to its sample, this clone is medium-sized. CDR3 DNA sequence: TGTGCCACCAGTGATTTAGCACCCGGTGAGCAGTTCTTC. Its translation is CATSDLAPGEQFF. The chain has TRBV24-1 and TRBJ2-1, with no clear D. Germline assignment: CDR1 KGHDR and CDR2 SFDVKD. V lost 1 base, J lost 9 bases, and 9 bases lay in between. The CDR3 is made up of 13 amino acids.

V gene TRBV5-1 combines with J gene TRBJ2-6; 9 bases map to TRBD1. Germline V CDR1 and CDR2: SGHRS, YFSETQ. V trimming: 0 bases; J trimming: 2 bases; junction bases outside the gene matches: 12. The CDR3 is 20 residues long. The CDR3 coding sequence is TGCGCCAGCAGCTTGGACAGGGGGCAAGTACGGTGGGCTGGGGCCAACGTCCTGACTTTC. Translated, it gives CASSLDRGQVRWAGANVLTF.

The V gene is TRBV12-3 or TRBV12-4, the J gene TRBJ2-3; D is tentatively TRBD1 or TRBD2 (5 bases each). The CDR3 runs to 13 residues. Trimming cost V 8 bases and J 0 bases, with 9 bases left between them. In nucleotides, the CDR3 is TGTGCCAGCGCCGGGGCCAGCACAGATACGCAGTATTTT. Its protein is CASAGASTDTQYF.

The rearrangement uses TRBV6-5 and TRBJ2-1, with 8 nucleotides matching TRBD2. The junction had 11 bases not matched to a gene; V was cut back by 5 bases and J by 8 bases. The germline gives CDR1 MNHEY, CDR2 SVGAGI. The CDR3 spans 15 residues. CDR3 in DNA: TGTGCCAGCAGTCAGGGGACTAGTAGCAGGCATGAGCAGTTCTTC. It specifies CASSQGTSSRHEQFF.

The rearrangement links TRBV2 to TRBJ2-1, with 8 bases aligning to TRBD2. CDR3 length: 15 amino acids. V shed 5 bases and J 4 bases; nucleotides not matched to a gene: 7. Germline CDR1 and CDR2: SNHLY and FYNNEI. The CDR3 region is CASSLESGSYNEQFF. The CDR3 DNA is TGTGCCAGCAGTCTAGAGAGCGGGAGTTACAATGAGCAGTTCTTC.